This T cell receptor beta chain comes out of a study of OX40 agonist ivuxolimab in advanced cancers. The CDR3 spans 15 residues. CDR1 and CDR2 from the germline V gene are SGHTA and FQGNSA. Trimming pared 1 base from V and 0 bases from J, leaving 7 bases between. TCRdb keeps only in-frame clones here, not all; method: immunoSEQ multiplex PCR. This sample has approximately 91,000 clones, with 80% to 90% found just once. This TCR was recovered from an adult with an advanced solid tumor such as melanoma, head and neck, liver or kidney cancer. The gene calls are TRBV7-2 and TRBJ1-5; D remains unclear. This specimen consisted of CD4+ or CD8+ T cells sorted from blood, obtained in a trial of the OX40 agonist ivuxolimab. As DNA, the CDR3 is TGTGCCAGCAGCTTAGGGACCGTTAGCAATCAGCCCCAGCATTTT. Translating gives CASSLGTVSNQPQHF. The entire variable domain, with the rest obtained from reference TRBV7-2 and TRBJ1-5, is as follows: GAGVSQSPSNKVTEKGKDVELRCDPISGHTALYWYRQSLGQGLEFLIYFQGNSAPDKSGLPSDRFSAERTGGSVSTLTIQRTQQEDSAVYLCASSLGTVSNQPQHFGDGTRLSIL.